This paragraph covers one T cell receptor beta chain sequence. Per the authors' pipeline: It was from reference gene primer amplification that nucleated cell counts were estimated. The data were produced by immunoSEQ multiplex PCR, yet TCRdb's version contains in-frame clones alone and is incomplete. V, J and clone size are those of that table, while D and trimming were read from the DNA. The repertoire has around 200,000 clones, 65% to 85% of them found once; the top ten carry around 8.1%. These data originate in a study of blood T cell repertoires in COVID-19. Study as a whole: Samples came from the United States, Italy and Spain, spanning acute and convalescent COVID-19. Sample material is recorded as cDNA or gDNA derived from T cells, B-cell-depleted T cells, or PBMCs.

J gave up 4 bases and V 4 bases, and 7 bases lay outside the gene matches. This CDR3 has 15 residues. The germline V gene has CDR1 SGHRS and CDR2 YFSETQ. J is TRBJ2-5 and V is TRBV5-1; 10 bases agree with TRBD1. The TCR comes from a man aged 35 to 55 with active or convalescent COVID-19. Input material: peripheral blood. The CDR3: CASSQQTGGAETQYF. CDR3 in DNA: TGCGCCAGCAGCCAGCAGACAGGGGGCGCAGAGACCCAGTACTTC.